These 15 T cell receptor beta chains share one sample of origin, sequenced in a study of shared clonotypes between healthy human individuals. Generated by immunoSEQ multiplex PCR, the TCRdb table keeps only in-frame clones and is missing some. Of roughly 720,000 clones listed, 90% are singletons. Sequencing input: memory CD8+ T cells from PBMCs. Subset specified: CD45RO+ cells pooled with CCR7-negative TemRA cells. Every receptor here comes from a man younger than 35 in good health. Some clones in this sample may be carry-over from other donors' samples.

The genes are TRBV19 and TRBJ2-1; D is uncertain. Between the trimmed V and J ends, which lost 0 bases and 5 bases, there was a span of 14 bases. In germline, CDR1 is LNHDA, CDR2 SQIVND (reference sequence). The CDR3 has 16 residues. DNA of the CDR3: TGTGCCAGTAGTATAGATGAGTCGCGTAACAACAATGAGCAGTTCTTC. This sequence encodes CASSIDESRNNNEQFF.

This chain joins TRBV6-5 and TRBJ2-7; 7 bases fit TRBD2. The CDR3 consists of 14 residues. Germline loops: CDR1 MNHEY, CDR2 SVGAGI. J was trimmed by 3 bases and V by 1 base; bases with no gene match: 3. The CDR3 DNA is TGTGCCAGCAGTTACTACCAGCGGGGCTACGAGCAGTACTTC. As protein: CASSYYQRGYEQYF.

This clone was seen more than once but under ten times. The gene calls are TRBV28 and TRBJ1-1; no reliable D call. CDR1 MDHEN and CDR2 SYDVKM come from the germline V gene. Trimming removed 6 bases at V and 5 bases at J, with 13 bases between. There are 13 residues in the CDR3. CDR3 nucleotide sequence: TGTGCCAGCAGCTCCGCGCTGGGGACTGAAGCTTTCTTT. Amino acid sequence: CASSSALGTEAFF.

CDR3 in DNA: TGTGCCAGTACCCCAATAGGGGGTCTGGTTACTCAGCCCCAGCATTTT. Amino acid sequence: CASTPIGGLVTQPQHF. The rearrangement links TRBV19 to TRBJ1-5; possible D gene TRBD1, 6 bases. Per the germline V gene, CDR1 is LNHDA and CDR2 is SQIVND (reference sequence). CDR3 size: 16 residues. Trimming removed 7 bases from V and 6 bases from J, with 22 bases in between.

Here the CDR3 DNA reads TGTGCCAGCAGCGTTCGACCCGGGGTGAACACTGAAGCTTTCTTT. Its translation is CASSVRPGVNTEAFF. The rearrangement links TRBV9 to TRBJ1-1; D remains ambiguous. Germline CDR1 is SGDLS and CDR2 is YYNGEE. The length of the CDR3 is 15 residues. Deletions cut 2 bases from V and 0 bases from J, with 11 bases between.

The sample holds one count of this clone. V gene TRBV6-5 combines with J gene TRBJ1-2; the D gene is possibly TRBD1 (6 bases). The CDR3 sequence is 15 residues long. The V end lost 2 bases, the J end lost 0 bases, and 10 bases lay between the germline ends. Germline V gene lookup returns CDR1 MNHEY and CDR2 SVGAGI. In nucleotides, the CDR3 is TGTGCCAGCAGTTACACTAGGACAGCTAACTATGGCTACACCTTC. Protein product: CASSYTRTANYGYTF.

The V and J genes are TRBV10-2 and TRBJ2-7, with D perhaps TRBD1 or TRBD2 (5 bases each). CDR3 length: 15 amino acids. Germline V CDR1 and CDR2: WSHSY, SAAADI. The V end lost 6 bases, the J end lost 5 bases, and 20 bases lay between the germline ends. The CDR3 DNA reads TGCGCCAGCAGGAACCACGGGGTAGAAGGGGACGAGCAGTACTTC. It encodes CASRNHGVEGDEQYF.

V gene TRBV28 combines with J gene TRBJ2-7; 8 bases match TRBD1. The CDR3 has 16 amino acids. V was clipped by 7 bases and J by 2 bases; unmatched bases: 13. Germline CDR1 reads MDHEN; CDR2 reads SYDVKM. CDR3 DNA: TGTGCCAGCAAGGTACGATTGGACAGGGAGGCCTACGAGCAGTACTTC. Translation: CASKVRLDREAYEQYF.

The chain combines TRBV7-9 with TRBJ2-1; the match to TRBD2 covers 10 bases. This CDR3 spans 16 amino acids. V lost 5 bases to trimming and J lost 8 bases; unmatched junction nucleotides: 12. Germline assignment: CDR1 SEHNR and CDR2 FQNEAQ (reference sequence). The CDR3 coding sequence is TGTGCCAGCAGCCGTCGGGCTAGCGGGAGTCGGGATGAGCAGTTCTTC. This sequence encodes CASSRRASGSRDEQFF.

This clone was counted a single time. The chain links TRBV7-9 to TRBJ2-2, with 7 bases aligning to TRBD2. Germline values: CDR1 SEHNR, CDR2 FQNEAQ (reference sequence). The CDR3 spans 17 residues. Losses at the gene ends were 3 bases for V and 7 bases for J; bases not matched to a gene: 14. The CDR3 protein is CASSFAVVVTGGGELFF. CDR3 nucleotide sequence: TGTGCCAGCAGCTTCGCGGTCGTGGTGACGGGAGGCGGGGAGCTGTTTTTT.

This clone showed up just once. CDR3 in DNA: TGTGCCAGCAGTTACTCCCTGGGTTCTGGAAACACCATATATTTT. The encoded protein is CASSYSLGSGNTIYF. J is TRBJ1-3 and V is TRBV6-6, with D unresolved. Germline V CDR1 and CDR2: MNHNY, SVGAGI (reference sequence). Trimming removed 0 bases from V and 1 base from J, with 7 bases in between. This CDR3 is built from 15 residues.

The rearrangement joins TRBV9 to TRBJ2-2; 8 bases line up with TRBD2. Trimming cost V 3 bases and J 1 base; bases outside gene matches: 5. Germline values: CDR1 SGDLS, CDR2 YYNGEE. The CDR3 has 16 amino acids. Written as DNA, the CDR3 is TGTGCCAGCAGCGAGGGGAGCGGGAGGAACACCGGGGAGCTGTTTTTT. It is translated as CASSEGSGRNTGELFF. Drawing the rest from reference TRBV9 and TRBJ2-2, the complete variable domain is DSGVTQTPKHLITATGQRVTLRCSPRSGDLSVYWYQQSLDQGLQFLIQYYNGEERAKGNILERFSAQQFPDLHSELNLSSLELGDSALYFCASSEGSGRNTGELFFGEGSRLTVL.

This clone was picked up one time. The rearrangement uses TRBV1 and TRBJ2-1. TRBV1 is reported as a pseudogene. The CDR3 has 14 amino acids. CDR3 DNA sequence: TGCACCAGCAGCCAAGCCCCGCCGGTGGGGGAGCAGTTCTTC. Translation gives CTSSQAPPVGEQFF.

The gene calls are TRBV7-9 and TRBJ1-2, with 7 bases aligning to TRBD1. The germline V gene encodes CDR1 SEHNR and CDR2 FQNEAQ (reference sequence). Losses at the gene ends were 0 bases for V and 7 bases for J; bases not matched to a gene: 2. The CDR3 contains 13 residues. CDR3 amino acids: CASSLANRGGYTF. The CDR3 nucleotides read TGTGCCAGCAGCTTAGCGAACAGGGGTGGCTACACCTTC.

CDR3 protein: CASSVTAVGVGTEAFF. Here the CDR3 DNA reads TGTGCCAGCAGCGTAACCGCAGTGGGGGTGGGCACTGAAGCTTTCTTT. The rearrangement uses TRBV11-2 and TRBJ1-1; perhaps TRBD1 as D (5 bases). Germline CDR1 is SGHAT and CDR2 is FQNNGV. Trimming took 5 bases from V and 4 from J, leaving 20 bases between them. The CDR3 is made up of 16 amino acids.